The text below deals with one T cell receptor (beta chain). Its antigen is still unknown. Clones were sequenced by immunoSEQ multiplex PCR, and TCRdb holds only the in-frame ones, with some missing. Of about 42,000 clones in the sample, about 81% were seen once. The CDR3 covers 19 residues. The ends were cut back, 0 bases at V and 0 bases at J, with 15 bases in the middle. Germline V gene data show CDR1 as MGHRA and CDR2 as YSYEKL. The data were obtained in a study of STAT3 mutations in large granular lymphocyte leukemia. Regarding the study as a whole: At least one immunodominant TCR beta clonotype appeared in every T-cell large granular lymphocyte leukemia patient. Suggested: STAT3 mutation was not the ancestral event for these clonal expansions.

V gene TRBV4-1 combines with J gene TRBJ1-6, with a tentative D call TRBD1 (5 bases). The sequence was obtained from a human donor with T large granular lymphocyte leukemia. Some clones in this sample may be carry-over from other donors' samples. The material sequenced was PBMCs. The CDR3 sequence is CASSQEGGTSSSYNSPLHF. CDR3 sequence (DNA): TGCGCCAGCAGCCAAGAAGGAGGGACGTCCAGCTCCTATAATTCACCCCTCCACTTT.